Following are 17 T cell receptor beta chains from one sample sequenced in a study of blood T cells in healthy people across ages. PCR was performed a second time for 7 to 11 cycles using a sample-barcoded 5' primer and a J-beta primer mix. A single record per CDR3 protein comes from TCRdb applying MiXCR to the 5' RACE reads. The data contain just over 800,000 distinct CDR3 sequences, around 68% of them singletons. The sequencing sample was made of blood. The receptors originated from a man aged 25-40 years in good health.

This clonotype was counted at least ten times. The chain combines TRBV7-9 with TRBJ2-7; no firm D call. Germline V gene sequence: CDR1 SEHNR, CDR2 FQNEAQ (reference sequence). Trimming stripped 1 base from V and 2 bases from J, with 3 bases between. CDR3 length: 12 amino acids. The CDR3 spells CASSLVAYEQYF. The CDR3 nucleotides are TGTGCCAGCAGCTTAGTGGCCTACGAGCAGTACTTC.

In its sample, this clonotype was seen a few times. The CDR3 nucleotides are TGTGCCAGCAGTTACTCGTCGGGGGTAAGCACAGATACGCAGTATTTT. Its protein is CASSYSSGVSTDTQYF. This sequence joins TRBV6-5 and TRBJ2-3; D possibly corresponds to TRBD2 (6 bases). CDR1 is MNHEY and CDR2 is SVGAGI in the germline V gene. This CDR3 has 16 residues. V shed 0 bases and J shed 0 bases, with 10 bases lying between them.

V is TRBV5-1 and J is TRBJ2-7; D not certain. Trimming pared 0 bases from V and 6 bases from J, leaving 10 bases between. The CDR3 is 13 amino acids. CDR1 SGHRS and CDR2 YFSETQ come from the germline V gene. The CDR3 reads CASSLAAATEQYF. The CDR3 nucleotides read TGCGCCAGCAGCTTGGCTGCGGCTACCGAGCAGTACTTC.

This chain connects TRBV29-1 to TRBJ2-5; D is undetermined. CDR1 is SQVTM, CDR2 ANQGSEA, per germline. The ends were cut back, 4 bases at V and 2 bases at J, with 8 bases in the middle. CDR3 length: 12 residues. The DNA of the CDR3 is TGCAGCGTTGGCCAGGAACAAGAGACCCAGTACTTC. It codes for CSVGQEQETQYF.

The CDR3: CAWSWDHTEGYTF. The CDR3 bases are TGTGCCTGGAGTTGGGACCATACAGAAGGCTACACCTTC. This sequence joins TRBV30 and TRBJ1-2; D is perhaps TRBD1 (5 bases). The V and J ends lost 2 bases and 8 bases respectively, with 15 bases between them. The CDR3 has 13 amino acids. CDR1 is GTSNPN, CDR2 SVGIG, per germline (reference sequence).

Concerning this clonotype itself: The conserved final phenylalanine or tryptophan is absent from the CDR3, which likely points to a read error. In DNA, the CDR3 is TGTGCCAGCAGTTTTAACGGGATCTTGGATACGCAGTATTCT. This gives the protein CASSFNGILDTQYS. The V call is TRBV12-3 or TRBV12-4, the J call TRBJ2-3; D is possibly TRBD2 (5 bases). Trimming removed 3 bases from V and 6 bases from J, with 13 bases in between. The CDR3 runs 14 residues.

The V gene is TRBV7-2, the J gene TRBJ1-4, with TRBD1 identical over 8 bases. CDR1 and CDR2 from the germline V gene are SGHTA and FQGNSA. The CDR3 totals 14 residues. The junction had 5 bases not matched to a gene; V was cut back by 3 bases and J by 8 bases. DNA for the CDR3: TGTGCCAGCAGCTTCAGGGGGCGCAGGGAAAAACTGTTTTTT. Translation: CASSFRGRREKLFF.

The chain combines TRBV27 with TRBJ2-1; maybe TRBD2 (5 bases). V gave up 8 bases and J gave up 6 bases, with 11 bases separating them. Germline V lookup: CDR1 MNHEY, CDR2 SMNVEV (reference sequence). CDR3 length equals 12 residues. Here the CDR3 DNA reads TGTGCCAGCTTTCGGGGTCCCAATGAGCAGTTCTTC. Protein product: CASFRGPNEQFF.

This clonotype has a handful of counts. The CDR3 DNA sequence: TGCAGCGTTTGGGGCGGGAGCTCCTACGAGCAGTACTTC. Residues: CSVWGGSSYEQYF. The rearrangement links TRBV29-1 to TRBJ2-7; 7 positions agree with TRBD2. The trim removed 5 bases at V and 0 bases at J, leaving 4 bases unmatched. This CDR3 is 13 amino acids long. CDR1 and CDR2 (germline): SQVTM, ANQGSEA.

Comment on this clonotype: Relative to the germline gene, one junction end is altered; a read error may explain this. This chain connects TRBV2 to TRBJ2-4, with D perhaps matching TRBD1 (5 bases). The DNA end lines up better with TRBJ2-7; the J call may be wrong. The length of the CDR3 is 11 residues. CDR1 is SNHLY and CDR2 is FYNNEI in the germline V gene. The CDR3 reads CTSSEQGEQYF. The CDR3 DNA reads TGTACCAGCAGTGAGCAGGGCGAGCAGTACTTC.

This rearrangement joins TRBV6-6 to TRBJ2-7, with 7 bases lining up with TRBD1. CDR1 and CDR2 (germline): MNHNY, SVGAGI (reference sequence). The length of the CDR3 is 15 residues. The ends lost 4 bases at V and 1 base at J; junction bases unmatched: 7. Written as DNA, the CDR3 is TGTGCCAGCAGTTGGCTACAGGGGATATCCTACGAGCAGTACTTC. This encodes CASSWLQGISYEQYF.

CDR3 coding DNA: TGTGCCATCAGTGAAATATTTGGACCCCAAGTCACAGATACGCAGTATTTT. Translation gives CAISEIFGPQVTDTQYF. The chain employs TRBV10-3 and TRBJ2-3, with D unresolved. CDR3 length: 17 amino acids. Between the trimmed V and J ends, which lost 3 bases and 2 bases, there was a span of 18 bases. Germline lookup yields CDR1 ENHRY and CDR2 SYGVKD.

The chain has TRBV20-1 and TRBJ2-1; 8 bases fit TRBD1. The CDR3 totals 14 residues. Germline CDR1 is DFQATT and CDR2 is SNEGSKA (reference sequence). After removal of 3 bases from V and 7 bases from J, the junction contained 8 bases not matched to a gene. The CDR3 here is CSARTGAKPNEQFF. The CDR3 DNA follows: TGCAGTGCTAGGACAGGGGCAAAGCCGAATGAGCAGTTCTTC.

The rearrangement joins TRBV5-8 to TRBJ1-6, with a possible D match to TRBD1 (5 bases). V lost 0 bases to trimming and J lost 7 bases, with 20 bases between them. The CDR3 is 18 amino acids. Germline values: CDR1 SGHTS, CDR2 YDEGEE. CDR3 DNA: TGTGCCAGCAGCTTGGGTTCTGGCTCCGGACAAAGGAATTCACCCCTCCACTTT. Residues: CASSLGSGSGQRNSPLHF.

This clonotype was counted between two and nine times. CDR3 region: CASTTGQGASYEQYF. The DNA for the CDR3 is TGTGCCAGCACCACCGGACAGGGTGCCTCCTACGAGCAGTACTTC. This chain links TRBV12-3 or TRBV12-4 with TRBJ2-7; 8 nucleotides agree with TRBD1. V trimming: 7 bases; J trimming: 0 bases; junction bases outside the gene matches: 8. The CDR3 consists of 15 residues.

The CDR3 coding sequence is TGTGCCAGCAGCCAAGATTGGGCTAGCGGGGGTCCGCTAGGAGAGACCCAGTACTTC. Translating it yields CASSQDWASGGPLGETQYF. J is TRBJ2-5 and V is TRBV4-2; 10 bases fit TRBD2. The CDR3 extends over 19 amino acids. From germline, CDR1 is LGHNA and CDR2 YNFKEQ. The J segment lost 4 bases and the V segment lost 0 bases, leaving 14 bases of the junction unmatched.

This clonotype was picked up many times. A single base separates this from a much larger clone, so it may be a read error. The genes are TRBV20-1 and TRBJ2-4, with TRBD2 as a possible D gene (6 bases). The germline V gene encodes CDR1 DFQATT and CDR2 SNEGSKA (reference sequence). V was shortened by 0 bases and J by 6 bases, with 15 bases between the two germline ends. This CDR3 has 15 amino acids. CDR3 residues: CSARDATGDGNIQYF. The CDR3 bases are TGCAGTGCTAGAGATGCAACGGGGGACGGAAACATTCAGTACTTC.